This T cell receptor (beta chain) was captured by sequencing in a study of cytomegalovirus exposure and HLA in healthy donors. Both 60 Vbeta primers and 13 Jbeta primers went into the PCR. Sequencing used immunoSEQ multiplex PCR; TCRdb keeps in-frame clones, though not all of them. The repertoire holds 150,000 to 200,000 clones, around four fifths seen once, with less than 1.5% in the top ten. J was trimmed by 6 bases and V by 5 bases; bases with no gene match: 7. Per germline, CDR1 LNHDA and CDR2 SQIVND (reference sequence). The CDR3 covers 14 residues. This chain connects TRBV19 to TRBJ2-1; 7 bases fit TRBD1. The TCR was taken from a man between 18 and 35 years old in good health and CMV-seronegative. The sequencing sample was made of PBMCs. CDR3 DNA sequence: TGTGCCAGTAGTCCCACGAACAGGGGCAATGAGCAGTTCTTC. It specifies CASSPTNRGNEQFF.